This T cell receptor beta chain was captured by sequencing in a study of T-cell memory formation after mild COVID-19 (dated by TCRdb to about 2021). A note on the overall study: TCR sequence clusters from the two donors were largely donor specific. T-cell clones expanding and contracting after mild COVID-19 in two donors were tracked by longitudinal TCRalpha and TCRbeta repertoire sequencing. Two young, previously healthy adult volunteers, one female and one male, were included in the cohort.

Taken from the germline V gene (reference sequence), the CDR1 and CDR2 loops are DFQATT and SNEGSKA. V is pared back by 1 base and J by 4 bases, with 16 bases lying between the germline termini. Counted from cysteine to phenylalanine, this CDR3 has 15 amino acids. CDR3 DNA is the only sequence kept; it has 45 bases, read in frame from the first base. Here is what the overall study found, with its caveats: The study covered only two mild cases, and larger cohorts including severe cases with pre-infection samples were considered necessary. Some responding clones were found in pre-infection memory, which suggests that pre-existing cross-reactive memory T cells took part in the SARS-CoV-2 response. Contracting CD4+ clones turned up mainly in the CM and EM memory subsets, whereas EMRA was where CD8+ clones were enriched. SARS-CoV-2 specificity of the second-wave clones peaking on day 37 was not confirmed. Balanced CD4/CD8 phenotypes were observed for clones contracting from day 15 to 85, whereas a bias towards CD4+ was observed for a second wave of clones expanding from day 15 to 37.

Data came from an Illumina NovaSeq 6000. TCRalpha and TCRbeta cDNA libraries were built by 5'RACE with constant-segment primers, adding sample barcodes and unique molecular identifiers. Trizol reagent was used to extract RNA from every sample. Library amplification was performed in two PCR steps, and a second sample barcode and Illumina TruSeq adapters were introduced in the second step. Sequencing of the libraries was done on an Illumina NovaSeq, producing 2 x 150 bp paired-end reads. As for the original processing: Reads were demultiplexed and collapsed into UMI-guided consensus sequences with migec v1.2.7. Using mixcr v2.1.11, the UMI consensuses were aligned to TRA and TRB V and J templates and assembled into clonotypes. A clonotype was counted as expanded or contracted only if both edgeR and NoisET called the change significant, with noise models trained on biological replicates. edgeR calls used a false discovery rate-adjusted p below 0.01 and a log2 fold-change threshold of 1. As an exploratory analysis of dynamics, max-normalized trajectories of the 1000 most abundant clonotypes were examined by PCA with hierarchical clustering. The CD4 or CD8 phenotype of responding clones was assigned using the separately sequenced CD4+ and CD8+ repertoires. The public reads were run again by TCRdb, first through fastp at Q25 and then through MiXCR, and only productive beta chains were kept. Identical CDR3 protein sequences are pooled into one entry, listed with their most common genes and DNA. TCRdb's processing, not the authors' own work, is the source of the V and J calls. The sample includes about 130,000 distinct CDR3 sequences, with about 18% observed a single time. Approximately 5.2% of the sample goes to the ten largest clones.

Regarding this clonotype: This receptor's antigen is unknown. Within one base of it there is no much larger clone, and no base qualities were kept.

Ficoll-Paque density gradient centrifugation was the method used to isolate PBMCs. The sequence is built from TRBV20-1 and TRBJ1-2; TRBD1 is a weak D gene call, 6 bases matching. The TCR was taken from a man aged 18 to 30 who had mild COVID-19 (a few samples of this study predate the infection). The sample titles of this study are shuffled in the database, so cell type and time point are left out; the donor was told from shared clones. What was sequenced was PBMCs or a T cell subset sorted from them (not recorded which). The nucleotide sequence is TGCAGTGCTAGAGCTACGGGGGGCGAGGGCTATGGCTACACCTTC. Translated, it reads CSARATGGEGYGYTF.